This entry lists 13 T cell receptor beta chains sequenced from one sample in a study of T-cell reconstitution after alpha-beta-depleted transplantation in children. Preparation of the TCRbeta library was carried out with unique molecular identifiers. TCRdb re-called the PCR reads with MiXCR, one entry per CDR3 protein. The profile shows around 64,000 distinct CDR3 sequences, about 11% of them singletons. This sample comprised PBMCs, obtained before TCRalphabeta/CD19-depleted stem cell transplant. These receptors all come from a boy between 5 and 17 years old with acute myeloid leukemia, due to receive a stem cell transplant.

The V and J genes are TRBV2 and TRBJ2-1; 13 bases are shared with TRBD2. CDR1 SNHLY and CDR2 FYNNEI come from the germline V gene. Trimming removed 10 bases from V and 4 bases from J; junction bases left unmatched: 19. The CDR3 consists of 19 residues. CDR3 region: CAICPGTSGKAGRYNEQFF. The CDR3, as DNA: TGTGCCATCTGTCCCGGGACTAGCGGGAAAGCAGGCAGGTACAATGAGCAGTTCTTC.

This clonotype was detected many times. V usage is TRBV20-1 and J usage is TRBJ2-2, with TRBD1 as a possible D gene (6 bases). Germline V gene sequence: CDR1 DFQATT, CDR2 SNEGSKA (reference sequence). V was trimmed by 5 bases and J by 8 bases, leaving 6 bases between them. The CDR3 totals 10 residues. The CDR3 DNA reads as TGCAGTGCTCAGGGGGGGGAGCTGTTTTTT. Its translation: CSAQGGELFF.

This clonotype was picked up many times. The J gene is TRBJ2-3, the V gene TRBV27, with TRBD2 matching 7 bases. This CDR3 has 16 residues. V gave up 2 bases and J gave up 1 base; unmatched junction bases: 6. Germline-derived CDR1 and CDR2 are MNHEY and SMNVEV (reference sequence). This CDR3 is CASSLIAGEGTDTQYF. DNA for the CDR3: TGTGCCAGCAGTTTAATTGCGGGAGAAGGCACAGATACGCAGTATTTT.

The chain is built from TRBV7-9 and TRBJ1-5, with 7 bases lining up with TRBD1. Trimming at V came to 0 bases and at J to 5 bases, leaving 1 base not matched to a gene. Per the germline V gene, CDR1 is SEHNR and CDR2 is FQNEAQ (reference sequence). CDR3 length equals 14 residues. The CDR3 protein is CASSLAQGDQPQHF. DNA for the CDR3: TGTGCCAGCAGCTTAGCTCAGGGGGATCAGCCCCAGCATTTT. The variable domain in full, completed from reference TRBV7-9 and TRBJ1-5, reads DTGVSQNPRHKITKRGQNVTFRCDPISEHNRLYWYRQTLGQGPEFLTYFQNEAQLEKSRLLSDRFSAERPKGSFSTLEIQRTEQGDSAMYLCASSLAQGDQPQHFGDGTRLSIL.

This clonotype was observed once. CDR3 sequence: CSAGTPQTYEQYF. The DNA of the CDR3 is TGCAGTGCCGGGACACCTCAAACCTACGAGCAGTACTTC. The V gene is TRBV20-1, the J gene TRBJ2-7, with D tentatively TRBD1 (6 bases). Trimming left V 6 bases short and J 2 bases short, with 14 bases between. Germline V lookup: CDR1 DFQATT, CDR2 SNEGSKA (reference sequence). The CDR3 sequence is 13 residues long.

This clonotype occurred many times. This chain uses TRBV20-1 with TRBJ2-1; 15 nucleotides agree with TRBD2. The length of the CDR3 is 20 residues. The trim removed 2 bases at V and 4 bases at J, leaving 15 bases unmatched. Germline assignment: CDR1 DFQATT and CDR2 SNEGSKA (reference sequence). The CDR3 loop is CSARTPPPGLAGGSYNEQFF. The CDR3 DNA reads as TGCAGTGCTAGAACCCCTCCCCCGGGACTAGCGGGGGGATCGTACAATGAGCAGTTCTTC.

A word on this clonotype: It may be a read error: a sequence one base away is much more abundant. The J gene is TRBJ2-7, the V gene TRBV11-3, with a weak D call TRBD1 (6 bases). In germline, CDR1 is SGHNT, CDR2 YENEEA. This CDR3 region has 15 residues. With 1 base removed from V and 2 bases from J, the gap between germline ends came to 12 bases. CDR3 region: CASSLARGPTYEQYF. For the CDR3, the DNA is TGTGCCAGCAGCTTAGCCAGGGGTCCCACCTACGAGCAGTACTTC.

The chain has TRBV19 and TRBJ2-2; D unclear. V gave up 6 bases and J gave up 3 bases, with 8 bases separating them. Germline CDR1 LNHDA, CDR2 SQIVND (reference sequence). CDR3 length: 13 residues. The CDR3 DNA reads TGTGCCAGTAGGCACCGCTACACCGGGGAGCTGTTTTTT. Residues: CASRHRYTGELFF.

This clonotype was recorded at least ten times. The chain employs TRBV5-6 and TRBJ1-2; no definite D call. CDR3 length: 14 residues. V shed 1 base and J shed 4 bases, with 11 bases lying between them. The germline gives CDR1 SGHDT, CDR2 YYEEEE. Here the CDR3 reads CASSLSGPSYGYTF. The CDR3 region has the DNA TGTGCCAGCAGCTTGTCAGGTCCGAGCTATGGCTACACCTTC.

This clonotype has a count of ten or more. The chain combines TRBV12-3 or TRBV12-4 with TRBJ2-1; 9 bases agree with TRBD2. The CDR3 runs to 15 residues. J was trimmed by 8 bases and V by 3 bases; bases with no gene match: 8. The CDR3 protein is CASSFTGLAADEQFF. The DNA of the CDR3 is TGTGCCAGCAGTTTTACGGGACTAGCAGCGGATGAGCAGTTCTTC.

V is TRBV11-2 and J is TRBJ2-2, with 11 positions matching TRBD2. The germline CDR1 and CDR2 sequences are SGHAT and FQNNGV. The CDR3 totals 16 residues. Losses at the gene ends were 5 bases for V and 2 bases for J; bases not matched to a gene: 4. CDR3: CASSTRLAGNTGELFF. CDR3 coding DNA: TGTGCCAGCAGCACCCGACTAGCGGGAAACACCGGGGAGCTGTTTTTT.

The sample holds many counts of this clonotype. The chain uses TRBV20-1 and TRBJ1-1; D is undetermined. Looked up from germline, CDR1 is DFQATT and CDR2 is SNEGSKA (reference sequence). The V end was cut by 6 bases, the J end by 7 bases, with 15 bases between. This CDR3 comprises 12 residues. CDR3 region: CSAKLYSIEAFF. The CDR3 DNA reads TGCAGTGCGAAGCTTTACAGCATTGAAGCTTTCTTT.

The rearrangement joins TRBV27 to TRBJ2-5; no definite D call. This CDR3 comprises 12 residues. In germline, CDR1 is MNHEY, CDR2 SMNVEV (reference sequence). Trimming took off 4 bases at V and 3 bases at J, with 6 bases between the two ends. CDR3 amino acids: CASSSHEETQYF. CDR3 nucleotide sequence: TGTGCCAGCAGTTCTCACGAAGAGACCCAGTACTTC.